This T cell receptor (beta chain) was retrieved from a study of shared T cell receptors in the human thymus. Only in-frame clones appear in the TCRdb table, and some are missing; sequencing was by immunoSEQ multiplex PCR. The sample shows hundreds of thousands of clones, over 90% of them seen only once. The length of the CDR3 is 15 residues. Germline V gene data show CDR1 as MRHNA and CDR2 as SNTAGT. V shed 5 bases and J 5 bases; nucleotides not matched to a gene: 5. The sequence came from a human donor. Sequencing was performed on thymocytes. V is TRBV6-4 and J is TRBJ2-1, with TRBD2 matching 11 bases. The CDR3 here is CASSTLAGGNNEQFF. Here the CDR3 DNA reads TGTGCCAGCAGTACCCTAGCGGGAGGCAACAATGAGCAGTTCTTC.